Given below is one T cell receptor (beta chain) in context. It has no known antigen specificity. The input lacks base qualities; no much larger clone sits a single base away. The V and J ends are trimmed by 4 bases and 3 bases, leaving 16 bases between them. The CDR3 sequence holds 16 residues, the cysteine and phenylalanine included. Only CDR3 DNA remains: 48 bases, in frame from the first base. According to the germline V gene, CDR1 reads SGDLS and CDR2 reads YYNGEE. The record originates from a study of CD8 T cells in Susac syndrome (dated 2019 in TCRdb). At the level of the whole study: The study used repertoire sequencing to test whether antigen drove CD8+ T cell activation and differentiation in Susac syndrome. CD8+ T cell repertoire clonality was compared between eleven to twelve healthy donors, roughly 14 Susac syndrome patients and roughly 15 multiple sclerosis patients. General findings and caveats noted by the study authors: The TCR sequencing and HLA analysis was acknowledged to have included a relatively small number of individuals.

High-throughput TCR beta sequencing profiled peripheral blood CD8+ and CD4+ T cells from healthy donors, Susac syndrome patients and multiple sclerosis patients. Treatment-naive patients with stable or active relapsing-remitting disease fulfilling revised McDonald criteria were used as multiple sclerosis controls. Bulk CD8+ and CD4+ T cells were purified magnetically by negative isolation, whereas CD8+ TEMRA cells were enriched by FACS. Blood was collected in EDTA tubes and processed within 24 hours, with PBMCs isolated through density gradient centrifugation. PBMCs intended for TCR sequencing were frozen in liquid nitrogen and were later thawed in a 37 degrees C water bath. The sorted or isolated CD4+, CD8+ and CD8+ TEMRA cells had a purity of 90% or higher. RNA was extracted with the RNeasy kit and roughly 0.5 to 1 ug was reverse transcribed using random hexamers. TCR beta CDR3 regions were amplified with the immunoSEQ multiplex PCR assay covering 54 Vbeta and 13 Jbeta segments. PCR amplification bias was corrected using a synthetic template baseline for primer optimization and computational correction. Under the source paper's analysis protocol: Only productive sequences were kept, with reads annotated to V, D and J genes according to IMGT and analyzed in immunoSEQ Analyzer. To calculate clonality, Shannon entropy was normalized by log2 of the number of productive unique sequences and then subtracted from one. For each patient and control, public and private clones were evaluated among the 100 most prevalent clones. Clones were defined as Susac-specific if absent from the healthy and MS cohorts, from 1052 published viral clones and from other ImmuneACCESS disease sequences. The public reads were reanalyzed by TCRdb: fastp trimming at Q25, MiXCR alignment, in-frame beta chains only. Every distinct CDR3 protein forms one entry, paired with its most common genes and DNA. TCRdb, not the original authors, processed these V and J calls. The sample table contains approximately 150,000 distinct CDR3 sequences; only one count was recorded for 80% of them. The ten largest account for roughly 0.53% of the sample.

The sample taken for sequencing was CD8+ T cells from PBMCs. The TCR sequence derives from a human donor with multiple sclerosis. The V and J genes are TRBV9 and TRBJ2-2, with the D segment identity uncertain. CDR3 protein: CASSSNRARDTGELFF. The bases are TGTGCCAGCAGCTCTAACAGAGCCCGTGACACCGGGGAGCTGTTTTTT.